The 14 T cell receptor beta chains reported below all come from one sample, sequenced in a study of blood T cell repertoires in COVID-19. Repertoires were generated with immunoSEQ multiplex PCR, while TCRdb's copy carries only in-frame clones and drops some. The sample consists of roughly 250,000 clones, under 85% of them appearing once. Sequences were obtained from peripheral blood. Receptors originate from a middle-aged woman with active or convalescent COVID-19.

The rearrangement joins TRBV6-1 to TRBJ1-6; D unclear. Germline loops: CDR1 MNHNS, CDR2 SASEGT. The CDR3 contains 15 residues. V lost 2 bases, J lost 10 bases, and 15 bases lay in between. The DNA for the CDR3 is TGTGCCAGCAGTGAACCCGCGGAACGAGTGTCACCCCTCCACTTT. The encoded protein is CASSEPAERVSPLHF.

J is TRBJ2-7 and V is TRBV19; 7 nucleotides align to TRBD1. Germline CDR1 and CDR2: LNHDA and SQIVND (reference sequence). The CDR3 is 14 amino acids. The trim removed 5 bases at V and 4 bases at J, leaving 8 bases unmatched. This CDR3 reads CASSPRDSLYEQYF. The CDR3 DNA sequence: TGTGCCAGTAGTCCCCGGGACAGCCTATACGAGCAGTACTTC.

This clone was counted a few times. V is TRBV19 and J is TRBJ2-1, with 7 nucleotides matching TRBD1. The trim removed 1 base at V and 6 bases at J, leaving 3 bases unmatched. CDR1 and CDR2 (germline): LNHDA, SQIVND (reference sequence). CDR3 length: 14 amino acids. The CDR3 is CASSIGQGTNEQFF. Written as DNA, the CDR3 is TGTGCCAGTAGTATAGGACAGGGAACCAATGAGCAGTTCTTC.

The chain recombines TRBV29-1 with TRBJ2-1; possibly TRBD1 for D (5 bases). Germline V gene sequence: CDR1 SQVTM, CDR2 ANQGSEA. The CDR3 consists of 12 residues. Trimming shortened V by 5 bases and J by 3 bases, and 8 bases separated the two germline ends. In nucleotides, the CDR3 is TGCAGCGTTCTGACAGACTACAATGAGCAGTTCTTC. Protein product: CSVLTDYNEQFF.

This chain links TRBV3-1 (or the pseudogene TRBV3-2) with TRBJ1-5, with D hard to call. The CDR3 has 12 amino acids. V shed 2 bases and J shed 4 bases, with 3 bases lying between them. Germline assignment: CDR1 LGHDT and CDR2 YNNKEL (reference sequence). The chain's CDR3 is CASSQINQPQHF. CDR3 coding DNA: TGTGCCAGCAGCCAAATAAATCAGCCCCAGCATTTT.

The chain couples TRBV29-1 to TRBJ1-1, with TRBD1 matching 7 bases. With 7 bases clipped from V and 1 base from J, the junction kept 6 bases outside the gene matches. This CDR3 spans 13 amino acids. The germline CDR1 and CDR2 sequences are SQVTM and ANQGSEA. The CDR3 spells CSANRGTNTEAFF. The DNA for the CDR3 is TGCAGCGCTAACAGGGGAACGAACACTGAAGCTTTCTTT.

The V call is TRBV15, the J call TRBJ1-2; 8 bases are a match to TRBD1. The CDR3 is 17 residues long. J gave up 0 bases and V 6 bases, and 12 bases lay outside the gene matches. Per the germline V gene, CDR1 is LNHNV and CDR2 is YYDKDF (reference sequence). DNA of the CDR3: TGTGCCACCAGTGACCCGGGACAGGATCCTTCTAACTATGGCTACACCTTC. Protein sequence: CATSDPGQDPSNYGYTF. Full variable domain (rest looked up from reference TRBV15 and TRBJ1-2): DAMVIQNPRYQVTQFGKPVTLSCSQTLNHNVMYWYQQKSSQAPKLLFHYYDKDFNNEADTPDNFQSRRPNTSFCFLDIRSPGLGDTAMYLCATSDPGQDPSNYGYTFGSGTRLTVV.

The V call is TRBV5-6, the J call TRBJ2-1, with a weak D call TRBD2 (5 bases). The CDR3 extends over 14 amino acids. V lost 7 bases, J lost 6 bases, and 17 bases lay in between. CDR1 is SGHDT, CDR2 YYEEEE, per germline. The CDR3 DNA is TGTGCCAGCTGGCGAGGCCCTCGGGGCAATGAGCAGTTCTTC. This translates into CASWRGPRGNEQFF.

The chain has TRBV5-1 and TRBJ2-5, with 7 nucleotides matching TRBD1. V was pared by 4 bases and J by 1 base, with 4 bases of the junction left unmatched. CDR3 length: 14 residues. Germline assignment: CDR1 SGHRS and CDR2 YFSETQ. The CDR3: CASSRGQIQETQYF. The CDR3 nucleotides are TGCGCCAGCAGCAGGGGACAGATCCAAGAGACCCAGTACTTC.

The CDR3 spells CSVASGGNTGELFF. The CDR3 bases are TGCAGCGTTGCGAGCGGGGGGAACACCGGGGAGCTGTTTTTT. The rearrangement links TRBV29-1 to TRBJ2-2; 8 positions agree with TRBD2. The CDR3 covers 14 residues. The J segment lost 1 base and the V segment lost 4 bases, leaving 2 bases of the junction unmatched. From germline, CDR1 is SQVTM and CDR2 ANQGSEA.

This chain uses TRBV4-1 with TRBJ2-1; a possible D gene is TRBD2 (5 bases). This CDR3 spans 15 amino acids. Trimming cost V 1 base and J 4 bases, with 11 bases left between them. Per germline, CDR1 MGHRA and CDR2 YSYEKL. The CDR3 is CASSQGWRVYNEQFF. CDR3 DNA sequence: TGCGCCAGCAGCCAAGGGTGGCGGGTATACAATGAGCAGTTCTTC.

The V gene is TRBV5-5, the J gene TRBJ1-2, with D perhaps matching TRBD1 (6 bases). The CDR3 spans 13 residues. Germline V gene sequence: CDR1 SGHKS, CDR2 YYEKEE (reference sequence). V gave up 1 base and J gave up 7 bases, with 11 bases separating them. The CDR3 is CASSLSAGAGYTF. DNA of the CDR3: TGTGCCAGCAGCTTGTCGGCAGGGGCTGGCTACACCTTC.

The CDR3, as DNA: TGCGCCAGCAGCTTGGCGCGGGGCTCGGGATACAATGAGCAGTTCTTC. Translation gives CASSLARGSGYNEQFF. The V call is TRBV5-1, the J call TRBJ2-1, with a possible D match to TRBD2 (6 bases). The germline CDR1 and CDR2 sequences are SGHRS and YFSETQ. V lost 0 bases and J lost 4, with 14 bases in between. The CDR3 has 16 residues.

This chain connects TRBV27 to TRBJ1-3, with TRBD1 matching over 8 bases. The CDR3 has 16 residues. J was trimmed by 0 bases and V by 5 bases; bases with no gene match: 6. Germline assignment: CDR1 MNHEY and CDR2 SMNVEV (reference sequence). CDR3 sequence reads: CASSPLGQGSGNTIYF. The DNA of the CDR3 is TGTGCCAGCAGTCCACTAGGACAGGGCTCTGGAAACACCATATATTTT.